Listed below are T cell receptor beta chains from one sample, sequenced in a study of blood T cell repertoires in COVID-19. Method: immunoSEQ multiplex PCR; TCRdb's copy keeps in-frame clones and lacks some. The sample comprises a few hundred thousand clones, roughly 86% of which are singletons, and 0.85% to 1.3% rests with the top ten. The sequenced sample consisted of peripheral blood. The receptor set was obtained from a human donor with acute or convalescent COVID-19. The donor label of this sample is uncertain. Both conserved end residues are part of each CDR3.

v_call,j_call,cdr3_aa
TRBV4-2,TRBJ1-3,CASSQAQGASGNTIYF
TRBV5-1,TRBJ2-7,CASSATTVTGEQYF
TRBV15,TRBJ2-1,CATSRDPGRGQYNEQFF
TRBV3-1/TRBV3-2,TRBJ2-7,CASSRGTRTYEQYF
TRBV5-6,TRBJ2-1,CASSLGAGVPNEQFF
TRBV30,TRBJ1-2,CAWSVKSVNYGYTF
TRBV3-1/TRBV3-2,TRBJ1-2,CASTPGLSIGYTF
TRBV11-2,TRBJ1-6,CASSQRQSSYNSPLHF
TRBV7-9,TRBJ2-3,CASSLAGADTQYF
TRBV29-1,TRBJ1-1,CSVRRGREAFF